This TCR beta chain derives from a study of breast tumors, draining lymph nodes, adjacent tissues. This clonotype was seen repeatedly, ten times or more. Its cognate antigen is unknown. TCRdb independently ran MiXCR on the multiplex PCR reads; one entry per CDR3 protein. The sample has about 180,000 distinct CDR3 sequences; 25% to 40% are singletons. This CDR3 contains 14 residues. Germline values: CDR1 DFQATT, CDR2 SNEGSKA (reference sequence). The lymph nodes were axillary draining lymph nodes from breast cancer patients. Study results and limitations: Tumor and nontumor repertoires were significantly more similar in luminal-like than in basal-like breast cancer. Tumor TCR diversity was below lymph nodes but above nontumor tissue.

Input material: axillary lymph node tissue. The clonotype originates from a female donor with breast cancer. Some clones in this sample may be carry-over from other donors' samples. This rearrangement joins TRBV20-1 to TRBJ1-4; tentatively, D is TRBD1 (5 bases). The CDR3 is CRDKAGLIACELFF. In DNA form, the CDR3 reads TGCAGGGACAAGGCAGGGTTAATAGCTTGTGAACTGTTTTTT.